In its sample, the clone carrying this T cell receptor (beta chain) was seen many times. Its matching antigen is unknown. Between the trimmed V and J ends, which lost 0 bases and 4 bases, there was a span of 3 bases. Germline V lookup: CDR1 KGHDR, CDR2 SFDVKD. CDR3 length: 13 amino acids. Unique molecular identifiers were built into the TCRbeta library. TCRdb recomputed calls from the PCR reads with MiXCR, one row per CDR3 protein. The sample yields about 980,000 distinct CDR3 sequences, less than 30% seen once. The data originate from a study of T-cell reconstitution after alpha-beta-depleted transplantation in children. Whole-study findings and limits: Expanded graft clones, several hundred of them, were reportedly the source of alpha-beta T cells about two months after transplant. Surviving recipient T cells and intrathymic progenitors accounted for some patients' high TCRbeta diversity at day 60. One year post-transplant, T-cell counts and diversity were largely derived from T cells produced anew.

V gene TRBV24-1 combines with J gene TRBJ2-1; D uncertain. The sample consisted of PBMCs, mostly from graft donor cells, taken 360 days after TCRalphabeta/CD19-depleted stem cell transplant. This sequence was found in a boy under three years old who had a stem cell transplant for SCID, so the T cells may come from the graft donor. Here the CDR3 DNA reads TGTGCCACCAGTGATTTGTTATACAATGAGCAGTTCTTC. It specifies CATSDLLYNEQFF.